This T cell receptor (beta chain) was found in a study of T cells in Graves' hyperthyroidism and ophthalmopathy. The length of the CDR3 is 18 residues. V was pared by 0 bases and J by 2 bases, with 9 bases of the junction left unmatched. Germline assignment: CDR1 LNHNV and CDR2 YYDKDF (reference sequence). RNA transcripts provided the source from which TCR beta CDR3 regions were amplified. First-round RT-PCR of the TCR CDR3 relied on the HTBI primer set. TCRdb re-called the multiplex PCR reads through MiXCR, storing one row per CDR3 protein. The repertoire holds 50,000 to 60,000 distinct CDR3 sequences, less than 50% seen once, with roughly a tenth in the top ten.

This TCR was recovered from a woman aged 50 to 65 with Graves' ophthalmopathy. V gene TRBV15 combines with J gene TRBJ2-1; 8 bases align to TRBD2. Sequenced input: blood. CDR3 sequence reads: CATSRDQIIAGPYNEQFF. The CDR3 DNA is TGTGCCACCAGCAGAGATCAAATAATAGCGGGACCCTACAATGAGCAGTTCTTC. The full variable domain, rest sourced from reference TRBV15 and TRBJ2-1, is DAMVIQNPRYQVTQFGKPVTLSCSQTLNHNVMYWYQQKSSQAPKLLFHYYDKDFNNEADTPDNFQSRRPNTSFCFLDIRSPGLGDTAMYLCATSRDQIIAGPYNEQFFGPGTRLTVL.